One sample yielded the 17 T cell receptor beta chains listed below, sequenced in a study of metastatic and nonmetastatic thyroid tumors. Using MiXCR, TCRdb re-called clones from the PCR reads. The sample includes tens of thousands of clones, roughly an eighth of them seen just once. Among the patients, none had received any treatment before thyroid surgery. Specimen: blood. Receptors were obtained from a female donor with papillary thyroid cancer or a benign thyroid nodule (not recorded which). Some clones in this sample may be carry-over from other donors' samples.

This clone was counted once. J is TRBJ2-1 and V is TRBV29-1; 13 nucleotides align to TRBD2. The V segment lost 7 bases and the J segment 2 bases; nucleotides outside the gene matches: 11. Per germline, CDR1 SQVTM and CDR2 ANQGSEA. The CDR3 loop spans 17 amino acids. CDR3 bases: TGCAGCGCCGACAGAGGACTAGCGGGAGAGCCCTACAATGAGCAGTTCTTC. Translating gives CSADRGLAGEPYNEQFF.

This clone was seen repeatedly, ten times or more. The rearrangement joins TRBV18 to TRBJ2-4, with unresolved D. V gave up 3 bases and J gave up 6 bases, with 9 bases separating them. The CDR3 runs 13 residues. Germline CDR1 is KGHSH and CDR2 is LQKENI. CDR3 nucleotide sequence: TGTGCCAGCTCACCGACGGATTCAAACATTCAGTACTTC. Its translation: CASSPTDSNIQYF.

This clone showed up many times. The chain is built from TRBV7-8 and TRBJ2-4, with TRBD2 matching 11 bases. The CDR3 is 15 amino acids. Losses at the gene ends were 2 bases for V and 8 bases for J; bases not matched to a gene: 5. Germline V gives CDR1 SGHVS, CDR2 FQNEAQ. The CDR3 region has the DNA TGTGCCAGCAGCTTAACTAGCGGGAGTATTGACATTCAGTACTTC. Amino acids: CASSLTSGSIDIQYF.

There are many counts of this clone. J is TRBJ2-7 and V is TRBV30; D might be TRBD2 (5 bases). The CDR3 loop spans 15 amino acids. The germline V and J ends were trimmed by 3 bases and 0 bases, with 15 bases remaining between them. Germline loops: CDR1 GTSNPN, CDR2 SVGIG (reference sequence). CDR3 sequence reads: CAWRPGLITSYEQYF. The CDR3 region has the DNA TGTGCCTGGAGACCCGGACTGATAACCTCCTACGAGCAGTACTTC.

This clone was counted a few times. The chain combines TRBV28 with TRBJ2-7; D uncertain. V was pared by 5 bases and J by 1 base, with 9 bases between. This CDR3 comprises 13 residues. Looked up from germline, CDR1 is MDHEN and CDR2 is SYDVKM. The CDR3 region is CASSVQRSYEQYF. The CDR3, as DNA: TGTGCCAGCAGTGTACAGAGATCCTACGAGCAGTACTTC.

This clone was counted at least ten times. V usage is TRBV20-1 and J usage is TRBJ1-6; TRBD1 matches at 9 bases. The CDR3 has 18 amino acids. CDR1 and CDR2 (germline): DFQATT, SNEGSKA (reference sequence). With 0 bases clipped from V and 0 bases from J, the junction kept 6 bases outside the gene matches. CDR3 amino acids: CSARDSWTGASYNSPLHF. The CDR3 region has the DNA TGCAGTGCTAGAGATTCATGGACAGGGGCCTCCTATAATTCACCCCTCCACTTT.

This clone appeared many times. Relative to the germline gene, one junction end is altered; a read error may explain this. Different DNA sequences within this sample yield the same CDR3. The chain joins TRBV11-1 to TRBJ2-5; 11 positions agree with TRBD2. Germline assignment: CDR1 SGHAT and CDR2 FQDESV (reference sequence). The CDR3 totals 15 residues. In DNA, the CDR3 is TGTGCCAGCAGCTCCTGGACTAGCGGGCAAGAGACCCAATACTTC. Translated: CASSSWTSGQETQYF.

The chain recombines TRBV18 with TRBJ2-7; D remains ambiguous. The CDR3 totals 13 residues. V was trimmed by 5 bases and J by 3 bases, leaving 11 bases between them. Germline-derived CDR1 and CDR2 are KGHSH and LQKENI. DNA for the CDR3: TGTGCCAGCTCAGGATTGACACGCTACGAGCAGTACTTC. Protein product: CASSGLTRYEQYF. Full variable domain (missing parts from reference TRBV18 and TRBJ2-7): NAGVMQNPRHLVRRRGQEARLRCSPMKGHSHVYWYRQLPEEGLKFMVYLQKENIIDESGMPKERFSAEFPKEGPSILRIQQVVRGDSAAYFCASSGLTRYEQYFGPGTRLTVT.

As to this clone: Given a much more abundant clone one base away, this may be a read error. This chain uses TRBV27 with TRBJ2-3, with D possibly TRBD1 on 6 matching bases. Germline loops: CDR1 MNHEY, CDR2 SMNVEV (reference sequence). The CDR3 spans 15 residues. V lost 7 bases and J lost 3, with 17 bases in between. CDR3 nucleotides: TGTGCCAGCATCCGGGCGACCACAGGGACAGATACGCAGTATTTT. Its translation is CASIRATTGTDTQYF.

This clone was recorded many times. CDR3 sequence (DNA): TGTGCCAGCAATATTCCGACAGGGGCGAACACCGGGGAGCTGTTTTTT. Its translation is CASNIPTGANTGELFF. The chain recombines TRBV28 with TRBJ2-2; 8 nucleotides agree with TRBD1. Per the germline V gene, CDR1 is MDHEN and CDR2 is SYDVKM. The CDR3 is made up of 16 amino acids. V shed 7 bases and J 0 bases; nucleotides not matched to a gene: 7.

The table lists this clone with many counts. A read error is possible here, since a much larger clone lies one base away. The DNA is omitted, as the CDR3 cannot be located on it reliably, and the CDR3 follows TCRdb's listing. The chain carries TRBV9 and TRBJ2-7. The CDR3 length is 15 residues, termini included. Per the germline V gene, CDR1 is SGDLS and CDR2 is YYNGEE. The CDR3 protein is CASSVGSGASYEQHF.

This clone was counted many times. The V and J genes are TRBV18 and TRBJ2-7; maybe TRBD2 (6 bases). The V and J ends lost 3 bases and 6 bases respectively, with 15 bases between them. CDR3 length equals 14 residues. The germline V gene has CDR1 KGHSH and CDR2 LQKENI. The CDR3 protein is CASSPAGMGGEQYF. The CDR3 bases are TGTGCCAGCTCACCGGCGGGGATGGGGGGCGAGCAGTACTTC.

This clone appeared many times. V and J are TRBV20-1 and TRBJ2-2, with 7 nucleotides matching TRBD1. The CDR3 is 16 residues long. Germline loops: CDR1 DFQATT, CDR2 SNEGSKA (reference sequence). The V gene end was trimmed by 5 bases and the J gene end by 1 base; junction bases not matched to a gene: 10. CDR3 DNA sequence: TGCAGTGCTCGTAAGCCGGGACAGAAGAACACCGGGGAGCTGTTTTTT. Its translation: CSARKPGQKNTGELFF.

In regard to this clone: This sequence may be a read error, since a much larger clone differs from it by one base. Other DNA sequences in the sample encode the same CDR3. The V call is TRBV12-3 or TRBV12-4, the J call TRBJ2-3; tentatively, D is TRBD2 (6 bases). V lost 6 bases and J lost 5, with 21 bases in between. The CDR3 covers 16 residues. Written as DNA, the CDR3 is TGTGCCAGCAGCTTTGATCTTACTGGGCGGGGAGATACGCAGTATTTT. It translates to CASSFDLTGRGDTQYF.

This clone was seen ten or more times. The chain recombines TRBV5-1 with TRBJ2-7; D may be TRBD2 (6 bases). In germline, CDR1 is SGHRS, CDR2 YFSETQ. Deletions cut 0 bases from V and 0 bases from J, with 7 bases between. The CDR3 totals 14 residues. CDR3 region: CASSLVAASYEQYF. Here the CDR3 DNA reads TGCGCCAGCAGCTTGGTAGCGGCCTCCTACGAGCAGTACTTC.

The table lists this clone with many counts. The chain carries TRBV19 and TRBJ1-2; 10 bases are a match to TRBD1. Germline assignment: CDR1 LNHDA and CDR2 SQIVND (reference sequence). The CDR3 length is 15 residues. V lost 10 bases to trimming and J lost 5 bases; unmatched junction nucleotides: 13. CDR3 protein: CATSIRQGARYGYTF. CDR3 DNA sequence: TGTGCCACCTCTATTCGACAGGGGGCGAGGTATGGCTACACCTTC. The variable domain in full, completed from reference TRBV19 and TRBJ1-2, reads DGGITQSPKYLFRKEGQNVTLSCEQNLNHDAMYWYRQDPGQGLRLIYYSQIVNDFQKGDIAEGYSVSREKKESFPLTVTSAQKNPTAFYLCATSIRQGARYGYTFGSGTRLTVV.

This clone was detected many times. The chain links TRBV4-2 to TRBJ2-7, with 7 bases aligning to TRBD1. The V segment lost 2 bases and the J segment 2 bases; nucleotides outside the gene matches: 6. Germline V gene sequence: CDR1 LGHNA, CDR2 YNFKEQ. This CDR3 is built from 15 residues. The CDR3 DNA sequence: TGTGCCAGCAGCCAACTTCGGCAGGGGGCCTACGAGCAGTACTTC. Translating it yields CASSQLRQGAYEQYF.